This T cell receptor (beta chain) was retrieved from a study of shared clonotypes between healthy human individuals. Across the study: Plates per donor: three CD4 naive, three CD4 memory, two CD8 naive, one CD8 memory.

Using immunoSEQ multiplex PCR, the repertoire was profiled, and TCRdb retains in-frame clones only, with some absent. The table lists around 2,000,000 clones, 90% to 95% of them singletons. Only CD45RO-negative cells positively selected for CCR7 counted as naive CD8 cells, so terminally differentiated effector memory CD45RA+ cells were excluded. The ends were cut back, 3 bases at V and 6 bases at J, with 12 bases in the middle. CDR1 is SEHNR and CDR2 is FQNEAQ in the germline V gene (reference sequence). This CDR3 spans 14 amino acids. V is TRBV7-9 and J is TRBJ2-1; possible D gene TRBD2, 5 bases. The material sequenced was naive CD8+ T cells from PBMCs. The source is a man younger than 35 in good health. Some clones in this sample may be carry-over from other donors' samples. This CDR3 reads CASSFGGPPNEQFF. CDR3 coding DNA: TGTGCCAGCAGCTTCGGCGGGCCCCCCAATGAGCAGTTCTTC.